One sample yielded the 5 T cell receptor beta chains listed below, sequenced in a study of cytomegalovirus exposure and HLA in healthy donors. 60 Vbeta and 13 Jbeta primers were used in PCR. TCRdb keeps only in-frame clones here, not all; method: immunoSEQ multiplex PCR. The repertoire holds about 130,000 clones, with approximately 80% as singletons. Sample: PBMCs. Receptors were obtained from a girl aged 2-10 years in good health and CMV-seronegative.

The genes are TRBV7-2 and TRBJ2-5; 8 positions agree with TRBD2. J lost 2 bases, V lost 4 bases, and 3 bases had no gene match. CDR3 length: 14 residues. In germline, CDR1 is SGHTA, CDR2 FQGNSA. The CDR3 DNA reads as TGTGCCAGCAGCTCTAGCGGGTGGCAAGAGACCCAGTACTTC. Translating gives CASSSSGWQETQYF. Using reference TRBV7-2 and TRBJ2-5 for the parts outside the CDR3, the full variable domain is GAGVSQSPSNKVTEKGKDVELRCDPISGHTALYWYRQSLGQGLEFLIYFQGNSAPDKSGLPSDRFSAERTGGSVSTLTIQRTQQEDSAVYLCASSSSGWQETQYFGPGTRLLVL.

The rearrangement uses TRBV28 and TRBJ2-2, with 15 bases aligning to TRBD2. V trimming: 5 bases; J trimming: 0 bases; junction bases outside the gene matches: 16. This CDR3 has 22 amino acids. The germline gives CDR1 MDHEN, CDR2 SYDVKM. CDR3 in DNA: TGTGCCAGCAGTCCGGGGACTAGCGGGAGGCCTCCATTCCGCGCGAACACCGGGGAGCTGTTTTTT. Protein: CASSPGTSGRPPFRANTGELFF.

This clone was picked up a small number of times. V gene TRBV5-1 combines with J gene TRBJ2-7, with D possibly TRBD2 on 6 matching bases. This CDR3 is 14 amino acids long. The ends were cut back, 2 bases at V and 3 bases at J, with 12 bases in the middle. Germline V gene data show CDR1 as SGHRS and CDR2 as YFSETQ. Here the CDR3 DNA reads TGCGCCAGCAGCTTTGGGGGGTCAAACTACGAGCAGTACTTC. Its protein product is CASSFGGSNYEQYF.

This sequence joins TRBV6-6 and TRBJ2-3, with 8 bases that match TRBD1. V gave up 2 bases and J gave up 5 bases; unmatched junction bases: 6. The germline gives CDR1 MNHNY, CDR2 SVGAGI (reference sequence). The CDR3 contains 15 residues. In nucleotides, the CDR3 is TGTGCCAGCAGTTACGGGCAGGGGGCAGGAGATACGCAGTATTTT. This translates into CASSYGQGAGDTQYF.

CDR3 bases: TGTGCCAGCAGCTTGCCTAGCGGTAACAATGAGCAGTTCTTC. This sequence encodes CASSLPSGNNEQFF. The chain joins TRBV5-4 to TRBJ2-1; TRBD2 agrees at 7 bases. V lost 1 base, J lost 5 bases, and 3 bases stayed unmatched. This CDR3 has 14 residues. In germline, CDR1 is SGHNT, CDR2 YYREEE (reference sequence).